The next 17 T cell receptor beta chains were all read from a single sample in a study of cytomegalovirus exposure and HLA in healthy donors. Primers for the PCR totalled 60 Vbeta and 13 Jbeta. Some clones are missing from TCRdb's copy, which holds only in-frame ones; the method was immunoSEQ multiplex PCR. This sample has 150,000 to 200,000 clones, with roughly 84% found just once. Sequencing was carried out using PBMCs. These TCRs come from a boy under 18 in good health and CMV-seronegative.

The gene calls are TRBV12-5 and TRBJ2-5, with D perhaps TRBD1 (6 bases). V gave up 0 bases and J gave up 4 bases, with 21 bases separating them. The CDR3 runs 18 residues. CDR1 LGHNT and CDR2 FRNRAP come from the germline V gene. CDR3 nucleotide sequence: TGTGCTAGTGGTTTGGTACTAGGGGGACCGAGAGAGCGAGAGACCCAGTACTTC. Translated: CASGLVLGGPRERETQYF.

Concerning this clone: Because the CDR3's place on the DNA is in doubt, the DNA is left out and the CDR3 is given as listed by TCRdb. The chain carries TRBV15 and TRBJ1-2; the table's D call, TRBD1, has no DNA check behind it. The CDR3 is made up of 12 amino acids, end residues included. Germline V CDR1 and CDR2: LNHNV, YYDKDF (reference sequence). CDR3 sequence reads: CATSRFGTGNTF.

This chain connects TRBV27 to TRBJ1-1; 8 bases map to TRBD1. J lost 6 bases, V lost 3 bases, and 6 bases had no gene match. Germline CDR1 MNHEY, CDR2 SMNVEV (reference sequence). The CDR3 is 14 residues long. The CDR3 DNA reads TGTGCCAGCAGTTTCCAACAGGGGGAGGCTGAAGCTTTCTTT. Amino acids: CASSFQQGEAEAFF.

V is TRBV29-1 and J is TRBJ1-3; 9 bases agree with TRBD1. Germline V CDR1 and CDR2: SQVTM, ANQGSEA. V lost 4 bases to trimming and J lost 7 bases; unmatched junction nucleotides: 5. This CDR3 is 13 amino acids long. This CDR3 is CSVGTGAFNTIYF. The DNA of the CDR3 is TGCAGCGTTGGGACAGGGGCCTTTAACACCATATATTTT. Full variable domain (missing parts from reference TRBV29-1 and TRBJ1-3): SAVISQKPSRDICQRGTSLTIQCQVDSQVTMMFWYRQQPGQSLTLIATANQGSEATYESGFVIDKFPISRPNLTFSTLTVSNMSPEDSSIYLCSVGTGAFNTIYFGEGSWLTVV.

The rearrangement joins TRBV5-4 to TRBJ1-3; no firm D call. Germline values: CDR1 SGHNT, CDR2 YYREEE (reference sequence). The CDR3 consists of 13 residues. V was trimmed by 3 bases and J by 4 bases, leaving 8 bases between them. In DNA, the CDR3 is TGTGCCAGCAGCTCTAATTCAGGAAACACCATATATTTT. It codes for CASSSNSGNTIYF.

CDR3 DNA: TGTGCCAGCAGTAAGACAGGGACAGGGGGAGAGACCCAGTACTTC. Translation: CASSKTGTGGETQYF. J is TRBJ2-5 and V is TRBV9; 11 bases match TRBD1. The ends lost 5 bases at V and 4 bases at J; junction bases unmatched: 7. The CDR3 loop spans 15 amino acids. Germline CDR1 SGDLS, CDR2 YYNGEE. The complete variable domain, with remaining parts taken from reference TRBV9 and TRBJ2-5, reads DSGVTQTPKHLITATGQRVTLRCSPRSGDLSVYWYQQSLDQGLQFLIQYYNGEERAKGNILERFSAQQFPDLHSELNLSSLELGDSALYFCASSKTGTGGETQYFGPGTRLLVL.

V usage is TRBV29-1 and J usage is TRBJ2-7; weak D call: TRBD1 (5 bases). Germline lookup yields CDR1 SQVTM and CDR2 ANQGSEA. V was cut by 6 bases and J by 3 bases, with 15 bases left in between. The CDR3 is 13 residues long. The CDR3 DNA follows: TGCAGCGTGAACCAGGGCAGAGGCTACGAGCAGTACTTC. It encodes CSVNQGRGYEQYF.

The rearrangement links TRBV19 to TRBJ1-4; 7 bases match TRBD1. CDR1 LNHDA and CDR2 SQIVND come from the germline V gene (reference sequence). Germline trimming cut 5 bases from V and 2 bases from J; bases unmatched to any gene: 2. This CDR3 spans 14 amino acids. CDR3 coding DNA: TGTGCCAGTAGTCGGGACAGCACTAATGAAAAACTGTTTTTT. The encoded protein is CASSRDSTNEKLFF.

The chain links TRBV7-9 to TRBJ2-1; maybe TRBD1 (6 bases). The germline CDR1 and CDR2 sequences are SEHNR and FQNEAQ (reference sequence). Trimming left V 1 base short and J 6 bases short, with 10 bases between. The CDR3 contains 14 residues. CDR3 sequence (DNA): TGTGCCAGCAGCTTAGGATTGGGGGCCAATGAGCAGTTCTTC. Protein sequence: CASSLGLGANEQFF.

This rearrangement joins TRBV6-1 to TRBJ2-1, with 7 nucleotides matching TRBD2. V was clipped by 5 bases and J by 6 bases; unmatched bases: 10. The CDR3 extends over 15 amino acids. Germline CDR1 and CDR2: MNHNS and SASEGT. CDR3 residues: CASSPYAGAANEQFF. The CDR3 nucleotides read TGTGCCAGCAGTCCCTATGCGGGAGCAGCCAATGAGCAGTTCTTC.

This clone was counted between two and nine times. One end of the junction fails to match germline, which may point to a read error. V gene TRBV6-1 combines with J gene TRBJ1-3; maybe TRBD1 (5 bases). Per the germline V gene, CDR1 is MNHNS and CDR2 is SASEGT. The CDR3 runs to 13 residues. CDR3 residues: CASGDSPGNTIYF. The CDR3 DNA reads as TGTGCCAGCGGTGACAGTCCTGGAAACACCATATATTTT.

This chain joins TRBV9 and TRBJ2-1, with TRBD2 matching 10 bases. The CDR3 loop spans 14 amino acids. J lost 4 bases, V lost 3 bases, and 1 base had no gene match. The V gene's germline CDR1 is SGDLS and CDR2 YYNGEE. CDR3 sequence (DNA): TGTGCCAGCAGCGGTAGCGGGGGGTACAATGAGCAGTTCTTC. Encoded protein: CASSGSGGYNEQFF.

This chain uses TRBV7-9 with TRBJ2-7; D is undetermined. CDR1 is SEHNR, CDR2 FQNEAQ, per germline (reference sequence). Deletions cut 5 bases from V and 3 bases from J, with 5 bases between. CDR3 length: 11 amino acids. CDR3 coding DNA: TGTGCCAGCAGCCCCAACTACGAGCAGTACTTC. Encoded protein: CASSPNYEQYF.

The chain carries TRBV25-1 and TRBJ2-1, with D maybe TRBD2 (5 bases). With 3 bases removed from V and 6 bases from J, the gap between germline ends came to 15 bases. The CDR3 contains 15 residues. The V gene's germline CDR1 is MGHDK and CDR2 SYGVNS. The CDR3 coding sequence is TGTGCCAGCAGTGAGCAGAGGGTTCTAGCCAATGAGCAGTTCTTC. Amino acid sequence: CASSEQRVLANEQFF.

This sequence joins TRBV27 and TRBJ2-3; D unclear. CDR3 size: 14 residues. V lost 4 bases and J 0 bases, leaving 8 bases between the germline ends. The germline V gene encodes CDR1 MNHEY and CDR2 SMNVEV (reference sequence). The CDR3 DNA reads TGTGCCAGCAGTTCCTACCGGAGCACAGATACGCAGTATTTT. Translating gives CASSSYRSTDTQYF.

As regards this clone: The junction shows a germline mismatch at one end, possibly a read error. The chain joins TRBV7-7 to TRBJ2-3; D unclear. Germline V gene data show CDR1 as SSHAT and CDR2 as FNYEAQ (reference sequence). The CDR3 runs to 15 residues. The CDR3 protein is CASSLEPRSTDTQYF. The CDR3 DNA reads TGTGCTAGCAGCTTAGAGCCGAGGAGTACAGATACGCAGTATTTT.

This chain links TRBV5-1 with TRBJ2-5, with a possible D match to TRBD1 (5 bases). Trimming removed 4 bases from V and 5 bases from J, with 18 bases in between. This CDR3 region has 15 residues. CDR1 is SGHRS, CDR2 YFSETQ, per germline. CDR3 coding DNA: TGCGCCAGCAGCCCTGGCGGAGTGGGGCGGGAGACCCAGTACTTC. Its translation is CASSPGGVGRETQYF.